This T cell receptor beta chain emerged from a study of CD8 T cells in ankylosing spondylitis. TCRdb fed the 5' RACE reads into MiXCR, producing one record per CDR3 protein. The repertoire includes 350,000 to 400,000 distinct CDR3 sequences, 20% of them detected once, and under 15% sits in the top ten. This clonotype was found a few times. This CDR3 contains 10 residues. From germline, CDR1 is MNHNS and CDR2 SASEGT. The junction had 5 bases not matched to a gene; V was cut back by 6 bases and J by 16 bases. The gene calls are TRBV6-1 and TRBJ2-4, with 8 bases identical to TRBD2. The source of this sequence is a male donor with ankylosing spondylitis or in good health (not recorded which). Specimen: blood, either unsorted or a sorted T cell fraction (not recorded which). CDR3 nucleotide sequence: TGTGCCAGCAGGAGTAGCGGGGTTTACTTC. Amino acid sequence: CASRSSGVYF.